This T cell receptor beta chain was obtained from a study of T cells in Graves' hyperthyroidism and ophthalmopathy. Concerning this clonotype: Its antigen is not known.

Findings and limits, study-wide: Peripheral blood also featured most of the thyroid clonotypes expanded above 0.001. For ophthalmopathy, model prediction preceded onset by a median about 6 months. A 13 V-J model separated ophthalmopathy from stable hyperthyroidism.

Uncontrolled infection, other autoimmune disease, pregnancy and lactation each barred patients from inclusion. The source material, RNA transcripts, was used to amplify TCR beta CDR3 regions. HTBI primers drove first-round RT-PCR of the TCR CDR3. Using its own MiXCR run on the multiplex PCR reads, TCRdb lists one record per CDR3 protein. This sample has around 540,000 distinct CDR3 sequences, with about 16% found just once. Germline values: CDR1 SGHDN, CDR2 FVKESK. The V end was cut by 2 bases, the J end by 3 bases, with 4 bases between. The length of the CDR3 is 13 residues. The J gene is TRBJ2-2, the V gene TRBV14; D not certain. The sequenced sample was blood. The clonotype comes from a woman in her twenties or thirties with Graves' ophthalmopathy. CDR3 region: CASSQQYTGELFF. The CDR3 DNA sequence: TGTGCCAGCAGCCAACAATACACCGGGGAGCTGTTTTTT. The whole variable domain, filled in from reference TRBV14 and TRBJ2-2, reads EAGVTQFPSHSVIEKGQTVTLRCDPISGHDNLYWYRRVMGKEIKFLLHFVKESKQDESGMPNNRFLAERTGGTYSTLKVQPAELEDSGVYFCASSQQYTGELFFGEGSRLTVL.